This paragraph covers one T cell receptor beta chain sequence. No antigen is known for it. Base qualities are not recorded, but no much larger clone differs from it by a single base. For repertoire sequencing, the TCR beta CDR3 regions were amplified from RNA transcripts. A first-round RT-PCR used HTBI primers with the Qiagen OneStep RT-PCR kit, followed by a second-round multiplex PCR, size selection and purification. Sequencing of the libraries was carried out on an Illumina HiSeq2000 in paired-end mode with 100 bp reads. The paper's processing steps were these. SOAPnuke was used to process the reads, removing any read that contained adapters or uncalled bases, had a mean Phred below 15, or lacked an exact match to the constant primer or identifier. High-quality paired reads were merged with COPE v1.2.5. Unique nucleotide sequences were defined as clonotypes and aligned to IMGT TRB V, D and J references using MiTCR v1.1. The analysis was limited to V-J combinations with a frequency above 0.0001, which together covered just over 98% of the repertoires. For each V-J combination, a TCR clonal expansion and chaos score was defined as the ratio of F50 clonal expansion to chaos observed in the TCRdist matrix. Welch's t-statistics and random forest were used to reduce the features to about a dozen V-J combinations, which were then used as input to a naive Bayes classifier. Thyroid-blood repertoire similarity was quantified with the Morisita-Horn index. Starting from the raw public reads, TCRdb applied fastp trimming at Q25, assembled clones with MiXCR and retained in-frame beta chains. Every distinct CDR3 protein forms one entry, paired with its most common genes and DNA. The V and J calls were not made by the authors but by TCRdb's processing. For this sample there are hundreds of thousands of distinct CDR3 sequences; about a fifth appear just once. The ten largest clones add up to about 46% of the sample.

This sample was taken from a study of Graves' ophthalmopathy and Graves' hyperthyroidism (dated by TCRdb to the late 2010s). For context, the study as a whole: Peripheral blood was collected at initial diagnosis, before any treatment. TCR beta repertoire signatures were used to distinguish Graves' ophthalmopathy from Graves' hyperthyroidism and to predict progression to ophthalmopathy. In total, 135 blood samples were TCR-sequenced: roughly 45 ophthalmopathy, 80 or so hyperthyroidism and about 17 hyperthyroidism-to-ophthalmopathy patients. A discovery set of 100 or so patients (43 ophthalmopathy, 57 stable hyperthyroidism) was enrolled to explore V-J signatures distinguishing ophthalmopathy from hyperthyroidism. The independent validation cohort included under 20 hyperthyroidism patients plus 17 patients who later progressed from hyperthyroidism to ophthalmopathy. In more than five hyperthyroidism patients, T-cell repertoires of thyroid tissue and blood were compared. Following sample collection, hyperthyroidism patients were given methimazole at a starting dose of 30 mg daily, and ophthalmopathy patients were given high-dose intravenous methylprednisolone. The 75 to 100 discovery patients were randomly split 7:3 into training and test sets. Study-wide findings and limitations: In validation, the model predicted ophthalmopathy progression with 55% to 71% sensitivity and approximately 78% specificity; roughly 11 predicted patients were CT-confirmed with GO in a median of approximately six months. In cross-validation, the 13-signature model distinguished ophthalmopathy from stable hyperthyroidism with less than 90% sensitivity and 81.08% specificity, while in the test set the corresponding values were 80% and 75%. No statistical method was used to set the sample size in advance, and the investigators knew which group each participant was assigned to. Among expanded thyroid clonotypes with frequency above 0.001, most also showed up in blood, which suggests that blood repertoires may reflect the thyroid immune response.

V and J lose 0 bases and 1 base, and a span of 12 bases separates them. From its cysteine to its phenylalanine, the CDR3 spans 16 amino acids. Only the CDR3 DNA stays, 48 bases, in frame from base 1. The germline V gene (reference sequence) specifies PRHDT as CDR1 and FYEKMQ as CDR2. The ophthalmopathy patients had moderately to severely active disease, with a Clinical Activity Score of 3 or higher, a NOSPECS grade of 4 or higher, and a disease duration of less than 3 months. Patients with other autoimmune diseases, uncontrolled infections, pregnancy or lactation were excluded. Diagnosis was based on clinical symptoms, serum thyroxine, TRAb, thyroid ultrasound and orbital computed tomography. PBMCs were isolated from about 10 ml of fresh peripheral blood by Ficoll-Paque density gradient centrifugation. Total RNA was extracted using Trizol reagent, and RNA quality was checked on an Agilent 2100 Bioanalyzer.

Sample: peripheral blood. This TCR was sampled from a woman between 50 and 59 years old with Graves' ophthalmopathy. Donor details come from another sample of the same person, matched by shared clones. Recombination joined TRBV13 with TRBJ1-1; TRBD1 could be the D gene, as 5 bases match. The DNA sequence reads TGTGCCAGCAGCTTAGGGGGGGGACGCTGGAACACTGAAGCTTTCTTT. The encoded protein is CASSLGGGRWNTEAFF.